This T cell receptor beta chain was identified in a study of T cell repertoires in aging, cancer and after chemotherapy (dated by TCRdb to 2018 to 2020). Study-wide context: Six donor age groups were covered, ranging from 30 or younger up to 70 or older, and each group contained at least three individuals. Control TCR repertoires from healthy donors were recorded over several months to years, and clear clonal overlap was observed across re-sampling. In total, the full dataset held about 9 million TCR reads. To look at immunoaging and at how T cells reconstitute after chemotherapy, the study profiled TCR beta repertoires in peripheral blood from both healthy donors and cancer patients. Alongside approximately 95 healthy donors serving as a reference group, the cohort included 200 to 250 cancer patients, of whom roughly 92 had hematological cancers and 110 to 140 had solid cancers.

Instead of sorted cells or RNA, genomic DNA extracted from peripheral blood served as the source for amplifying TCR beta rearrangements. Rearranged TRB sequences spanning V, D and J segments were amplified in a multiplex touch-down PCR with a mixed TRB-A/B primer pool. Illumina adapters and sample indices were attached to the amplicons through two consecutive PCR reactions run with Phusion HS II polymerase. After gel purification with the NucleoSpin Gel and PCR Clean-up kit, the amplicons were checked using Qubit and an Agilent 2100 Bioanalyzer. Libraries were sequenced on an Illumina MiSeq using 600-cycle, single-indexed, paired-end runs. Per the original workflow: MiXCR versions 2.12 and 3.0.5 were used to process the TRB sequences. Each unique CDR3 nucleotide sequence counted as one clone, and only productive sequences with at least two reads were retained. The repertoire metrics were Shannon diversity, evenness, clonality (calculated as one minus evenness), and diversity profiles parameterized by alpha from 0 to 5. The IGoR algorithm was used to calculate generation probabilities of clones in the paired pre- and post-chemotherapy samples. TCRdb reanalyzed the raw reads on its own, using fastp at Q25 for trimming and MiXCR for clone calling, and kept in-frame beta chains. One record per CDR3 amino acid sequence lists the most common genes and DNA. The V and J calls were not made by the authors but by TCRdb's processing. The table for this sample lists some 9,300 distinct CDR3 sequences; 40% of them were counted only once. The ten largest clones represent roughly 1.7% of the sample.

This clonotype was seen more than once but under ten times. Its antigen is currently not known. It has no much larger one-base neighbor in the sample; base qualities were not kept. The paper's findings and limits, for the study overall: An increase in median generation probability over the chemotherapy interval was observed in both cancer cohorts, suggesting that the repertoire was reconstituted through rebound thymic output. Significantly lower blood TCR diversity and higher clonality were observed in untreated patients with hematological or solid cancers than in age-matched healthy donors. In healthy donors, the decline in TCR diversity with age was mainly due to loss of richness, whereas in cancer patients loss of evenness also played a role. It was noted by the authors that conclusions about immunological memory after chemotherapy cannot be drawn from the repertoire data.

Its CDR3 holds 14 amino acids, cysteine through phenylalanine. This entry keeps only the CDR3 DNA: 42 bases, framed from base 1. At the junction V is shortened by 2 bases and J by 8 bases, with 15 bases in between. The germline V gene specifies MNHEY as CDR1 and SVGAGI as CDR2. Rearrangement joined TRBV6-5 to TRBJ1-2, with the D gene call left open. The source of this sequence is a human donor in good health. The specimen was blood. The CDR3 protein is CASSYGVPADGYTF. The DNA sequence is TGTGCCAGCAGTTACGGTGTCCCAGCCGACGGCTACACCTTC.